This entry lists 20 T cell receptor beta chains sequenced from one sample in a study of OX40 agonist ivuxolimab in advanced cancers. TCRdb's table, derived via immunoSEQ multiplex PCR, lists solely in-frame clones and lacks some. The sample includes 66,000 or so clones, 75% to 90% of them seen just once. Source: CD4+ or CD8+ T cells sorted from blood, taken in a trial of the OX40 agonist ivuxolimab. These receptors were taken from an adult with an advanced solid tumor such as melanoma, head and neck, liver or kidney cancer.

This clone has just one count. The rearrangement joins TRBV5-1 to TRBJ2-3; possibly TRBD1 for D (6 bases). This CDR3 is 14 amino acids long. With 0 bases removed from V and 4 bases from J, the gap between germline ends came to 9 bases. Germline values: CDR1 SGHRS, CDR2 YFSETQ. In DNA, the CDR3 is TGCGCCAGCAGCTTGGACAGGGCAGCAGATACGCAGTATTTT. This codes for CASSLDRAADTQYF.

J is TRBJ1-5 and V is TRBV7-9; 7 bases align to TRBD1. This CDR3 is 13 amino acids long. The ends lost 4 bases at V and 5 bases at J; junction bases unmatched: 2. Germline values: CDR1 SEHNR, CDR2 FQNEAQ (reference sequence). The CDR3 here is CASSSTGDQPQHF. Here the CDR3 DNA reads TGTGCCAGCAGCTCAACAGGGGATCAGCCCCAGCATTTT.

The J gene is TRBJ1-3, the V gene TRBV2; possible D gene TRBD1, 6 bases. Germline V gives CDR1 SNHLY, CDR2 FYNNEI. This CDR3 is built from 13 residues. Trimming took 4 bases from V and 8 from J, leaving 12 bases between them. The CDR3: CASSGSGADTIYF. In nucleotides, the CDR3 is TGTGCCAGCAGTGGGTCAGGGGCTGACACCATATATTTT. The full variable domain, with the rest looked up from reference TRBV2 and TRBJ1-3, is EPEVTQTPSHQVTQMGQEVILRCVPISNHLYFYWYRQILGQKVEFLVSFYNNEISEKSEIFDDQFSVERPDGSNFTLKIRSTKLEDSAMYFCASSGSGADTIYFGEGSWLTVV.

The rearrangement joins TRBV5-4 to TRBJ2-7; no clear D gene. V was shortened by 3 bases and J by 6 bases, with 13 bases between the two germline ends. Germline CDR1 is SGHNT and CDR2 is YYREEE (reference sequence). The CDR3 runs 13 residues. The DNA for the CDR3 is TGTGCCAGCAGCTCCGCCGTTATCGGCGAGCAGTACTTC. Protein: CASSSAVIGEQYF.

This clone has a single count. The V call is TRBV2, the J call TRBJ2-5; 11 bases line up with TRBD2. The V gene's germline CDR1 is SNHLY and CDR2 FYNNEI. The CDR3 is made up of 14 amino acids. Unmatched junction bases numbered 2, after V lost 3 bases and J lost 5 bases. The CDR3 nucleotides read TGTGCCAGCAGTGAGCGACTAGCGGGGGAGACCCAGTACTTC. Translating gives CASSERLAGETQYF.

The CDR3: CASSIGDSAGGLRLDTQYF. The CDR3 DNA is TGTGCCAGCAGCATCGGTGATTCAGCGGGAGGGTTACGTCTAGATACGCAGTATTTT. V is TRBV4-2 and J is TRBJ2-3, with 10 positions matching TRBD2. Germline CDR1 is LGHNA and CDR2 is YNFKEQ. The CDR3 is made up of 19 amino acids. V shed 5 bases, J shed 5 bases, and the junction held 19 bases outside the gene matches.

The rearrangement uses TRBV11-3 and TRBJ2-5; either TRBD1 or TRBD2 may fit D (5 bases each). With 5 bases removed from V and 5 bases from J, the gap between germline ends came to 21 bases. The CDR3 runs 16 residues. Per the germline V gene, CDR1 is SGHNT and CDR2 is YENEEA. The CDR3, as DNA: TGTGCCAGCAGCCCGGGGACGGGGCGGACTCCGGAGACCCAGTACTTC. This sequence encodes CASSPGTGRTPETQYF.

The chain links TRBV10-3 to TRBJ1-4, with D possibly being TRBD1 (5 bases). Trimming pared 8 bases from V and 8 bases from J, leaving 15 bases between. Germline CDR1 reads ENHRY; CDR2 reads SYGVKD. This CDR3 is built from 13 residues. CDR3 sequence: CAIGRDRDEKLFF. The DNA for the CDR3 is TGTGCCATCGGCCGGGACCGAGACGAAAAACTGTTTTTT.

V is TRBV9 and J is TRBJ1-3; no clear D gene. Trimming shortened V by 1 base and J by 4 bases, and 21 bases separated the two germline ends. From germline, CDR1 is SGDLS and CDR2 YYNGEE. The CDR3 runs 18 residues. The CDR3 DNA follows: TGTGCCAGCAGCGTATATCCCCGTCCCGAGGAGGCAGGAAACACCATATATTTT. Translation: CASSVYPRPEEAGNTIYF.

CDR3 nucleotides: TGTGCCAGCAGCGCGTGGAGACACCCCCAAGAGACCCAGTACTTC. This translates into CASSAWRHPQETQYF. The genes are TRBV9 and TRBJ2-5; D is unclear. The V gene's germline CDR1 is SGDLS and CDR2 YYNGEE. The CDR3 is 15 amino acids. V was shortened by 3 bases and J by 1 base, with 13 bases between the two germline ends. Complete variable domain (other parts from reference TRBV9 and TRBJ2-5): DSGVTQTPKHLITATGQRVTLRCSPRSGDLSVYWYQQSLDQGLQFLIQYYNGEERAKGNILERFSAQQFPDLHSELNLSSLELGDSALYFCASSAWRHPQETQYFGPGTRLLVL.

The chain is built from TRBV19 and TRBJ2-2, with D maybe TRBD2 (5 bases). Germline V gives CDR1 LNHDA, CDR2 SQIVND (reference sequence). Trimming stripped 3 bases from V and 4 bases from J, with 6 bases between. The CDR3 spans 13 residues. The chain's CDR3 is CASSIGVTGELFF. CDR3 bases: TGTGCCAGTAGTATCGGGGTCACCGGGGAGCTGTTTTTT.

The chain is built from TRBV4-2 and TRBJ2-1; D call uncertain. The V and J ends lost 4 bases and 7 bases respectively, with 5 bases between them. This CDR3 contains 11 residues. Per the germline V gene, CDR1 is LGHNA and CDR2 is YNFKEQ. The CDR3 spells CASSRENEQFF. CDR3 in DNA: TGTGCCAGCAGCCGAGAGAATGAGCAGTTCTTC.

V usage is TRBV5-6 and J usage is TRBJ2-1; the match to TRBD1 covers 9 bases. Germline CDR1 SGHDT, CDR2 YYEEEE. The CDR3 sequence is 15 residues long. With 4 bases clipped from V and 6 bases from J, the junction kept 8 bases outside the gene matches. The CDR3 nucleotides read TGTGCCAGCAGCCCCGGGACAGGGAGAGGCAATGAGCAGTTCTTC. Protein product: CASSPGTGRGNEQFF.

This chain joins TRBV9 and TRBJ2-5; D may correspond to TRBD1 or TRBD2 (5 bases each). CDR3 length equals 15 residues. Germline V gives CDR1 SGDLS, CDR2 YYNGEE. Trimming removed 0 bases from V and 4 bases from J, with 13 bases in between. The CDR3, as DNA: TGTGCCAGCAGCGTAGATGGGGGAATTGGAGAGACCCAGTACTTC. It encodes CASSVDGGIGETQYF.

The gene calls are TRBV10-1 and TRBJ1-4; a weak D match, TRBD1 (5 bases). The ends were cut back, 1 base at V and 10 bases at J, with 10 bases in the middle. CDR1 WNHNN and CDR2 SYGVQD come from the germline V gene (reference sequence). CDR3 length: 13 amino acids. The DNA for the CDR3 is TGCGCCAGCAGTGAGTTCGGGGGTGGAAAACTGTTTTTT. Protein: CASSEFGGGKLFF.

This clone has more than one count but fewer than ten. The CDR3 bases are TGTGCCAGCAGTTTACCAGGGGGCTTGTACGAGCAGTACTTC. This translates into CASSLPGGLYEQYF. The V and J genes are TRBV28 and TRBJ2-7; 8 nucleotides agree with TRBD1. Germline-derived CDR1 and CDR2 are MDHEN and SYDVKM. J gave up 4 bases and V 2 bases, and 4 bases lay outside the gene matches. CDR3 length: 14 amino acids.

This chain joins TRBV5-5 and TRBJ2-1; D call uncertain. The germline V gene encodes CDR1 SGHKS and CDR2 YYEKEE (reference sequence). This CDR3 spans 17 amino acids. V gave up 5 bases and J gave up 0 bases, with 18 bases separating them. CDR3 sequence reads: CASSSLRWANSYNEQFF. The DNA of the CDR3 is TGTGCCAGCAGTTCCCTACGCTGGGCGAACTCCTACAATGAGCAGTTCTTC. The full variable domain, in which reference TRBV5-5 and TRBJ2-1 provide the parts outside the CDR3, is DAGVTQSPTHLIKTRGQQVTLRCSPISGHKSVSWYQQVLGQGPQFIFQYYEKEERGRGNFPDRFSARQFPNYSSELNVNALLLGDSALYLCASSSLRWANSYNEQFFGPGTRLTVL.

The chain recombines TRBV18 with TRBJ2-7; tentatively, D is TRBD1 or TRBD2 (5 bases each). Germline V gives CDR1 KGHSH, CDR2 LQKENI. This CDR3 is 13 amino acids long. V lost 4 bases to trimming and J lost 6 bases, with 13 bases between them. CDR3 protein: CASSQGVGGEQYF. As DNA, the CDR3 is TGTGCCAGCTCACAAGGGGTAGGAGGCGAGCAGTACTTC.

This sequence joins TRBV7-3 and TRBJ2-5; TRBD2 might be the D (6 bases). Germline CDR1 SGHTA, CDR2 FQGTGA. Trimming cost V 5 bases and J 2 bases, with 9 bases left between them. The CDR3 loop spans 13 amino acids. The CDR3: CASSRGTQETQYF. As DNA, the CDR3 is TGTGCCAGCAGCCGCGGGACGCAAGAGACCCAGTACTTC.

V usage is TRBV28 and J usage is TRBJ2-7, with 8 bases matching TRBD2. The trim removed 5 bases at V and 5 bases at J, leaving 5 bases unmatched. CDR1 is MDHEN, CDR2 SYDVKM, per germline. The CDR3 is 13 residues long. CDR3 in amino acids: CASSPRGGNEQYF. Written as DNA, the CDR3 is TGTGCCAGCAGTCCACGGGGGGGGAACGAGCAGTACTTC.